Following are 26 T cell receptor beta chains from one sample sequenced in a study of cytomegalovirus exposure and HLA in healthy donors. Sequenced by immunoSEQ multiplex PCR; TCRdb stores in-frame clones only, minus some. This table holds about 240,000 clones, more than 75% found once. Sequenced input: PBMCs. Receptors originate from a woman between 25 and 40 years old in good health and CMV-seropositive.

CDR3 DNA sequence: TGCGCCAGCAGCTTGGTGTCAGGGGAGATCTCTGAAGCTTTCTTT. This encodes CASSLVSGEISEAFF. This chain uses TRBV5-1 with TRBJ1-1, with D possibly TRBD1 on 6 matching bases. Trimming pared 0 bases from V and 6 bases from J, leaving 15 bases between. The V gene's germline CDR1 is SGHRS and CDR2 YFSETQ. The CDR3 is 15 residues long.

The CDR3 protein is CASSLLGNKETQYF. Written as DNA, the CDR3 is TGTGCCAGCAGCTTGCTCGGGAATAAAGAGACCCAGTACTTC. The gene calls are TRBV5-8 and TRBJ2-5; D perhaps matches TRBD2 (5 bases). The length of the CDR3 is 14 residues. Trimming removed 1 base at V and 3 bases at J, with 10 bases between. The V gene's germline CDR1 is SGHTS and CDR2 YDEGEE.

As DNA, the CDR3 is TGTGCCTGGGTCGACAGGGGGCCTGAAGGCTACACCTTC. It is translated as CAWVDRGPEGYTF. The chain links TRBV30 to TRBJ1-2, with 10 bases aligning to TRBD1. Germline CDR1 reads GTSNPN; CDR2 reads SVGIG (reference sequence). The CDR3 has 13 residues. V lost 5 bases and J lost 8; bases outside the gene matches: 8.

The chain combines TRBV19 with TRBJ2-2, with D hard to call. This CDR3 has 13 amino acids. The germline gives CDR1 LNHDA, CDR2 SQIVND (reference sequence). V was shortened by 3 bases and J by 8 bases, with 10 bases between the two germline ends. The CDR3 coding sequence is TGTGCCAGTAGTATCCGGTTCGAGGGGGAGCTGTTTTTT. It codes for CASSIRFEGELFF.

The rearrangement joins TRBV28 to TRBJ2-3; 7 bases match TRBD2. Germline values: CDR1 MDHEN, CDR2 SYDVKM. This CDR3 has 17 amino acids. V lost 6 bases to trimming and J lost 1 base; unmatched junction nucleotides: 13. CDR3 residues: CASSPQERDGGTDTQYF. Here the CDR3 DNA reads TGTGCCAGCAGCCCTCAGGAGCGGGATGGTGGCACAGATACGCAGTATTTT.

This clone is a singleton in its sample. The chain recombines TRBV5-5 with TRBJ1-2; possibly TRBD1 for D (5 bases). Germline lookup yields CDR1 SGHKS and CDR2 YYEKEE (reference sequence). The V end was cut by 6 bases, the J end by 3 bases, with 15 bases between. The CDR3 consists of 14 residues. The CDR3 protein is CASTEQVLYYGYTF. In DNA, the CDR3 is TGTGCCAGCACCGAACAGGTCCTCTACTATGGCTACACCTTC.

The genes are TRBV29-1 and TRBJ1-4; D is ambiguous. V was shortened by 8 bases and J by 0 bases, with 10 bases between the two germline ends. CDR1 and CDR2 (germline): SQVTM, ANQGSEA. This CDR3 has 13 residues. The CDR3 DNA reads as TGCAGCCCAGACACTGCAACTAATGAAAAACTGTTTTTT. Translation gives CSPDTATNEKLFF.

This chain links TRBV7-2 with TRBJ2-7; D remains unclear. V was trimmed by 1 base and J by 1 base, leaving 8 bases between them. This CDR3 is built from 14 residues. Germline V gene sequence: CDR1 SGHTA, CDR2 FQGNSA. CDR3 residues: CASSLGLESYEQYF. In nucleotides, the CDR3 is TGTGCCAGCAGCTTAGGGCTAGAGTCCTACGAGCAGTACTTC.

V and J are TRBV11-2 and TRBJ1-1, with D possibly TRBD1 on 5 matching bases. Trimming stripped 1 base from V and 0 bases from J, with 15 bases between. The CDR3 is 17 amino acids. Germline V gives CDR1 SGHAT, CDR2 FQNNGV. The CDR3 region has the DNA TGTGCCAGCAGCTTAGCCTGGGCAGGGTTGATGAACACTGAAGCTTTCTTT. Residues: CASSLAWAGLMNTEAFF.

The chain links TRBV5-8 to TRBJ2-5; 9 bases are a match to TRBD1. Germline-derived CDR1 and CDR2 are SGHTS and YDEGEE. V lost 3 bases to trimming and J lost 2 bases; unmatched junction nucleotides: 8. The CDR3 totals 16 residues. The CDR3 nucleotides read TGTGCCAGCAGCTCAGTACCGGGACAGGGACAAGAGACCCAGTACTTC. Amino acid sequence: CASSSVPGQGQETQYF.

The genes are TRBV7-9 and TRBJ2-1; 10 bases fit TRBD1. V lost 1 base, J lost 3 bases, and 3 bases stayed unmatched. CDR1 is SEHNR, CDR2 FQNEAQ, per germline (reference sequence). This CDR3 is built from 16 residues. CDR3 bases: TGTGCCAGCAGCTTAGGCGGGGACAGGGGCTACAATGAGCAGTTCTTC. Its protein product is CASSLGGDRGYNEQFF.

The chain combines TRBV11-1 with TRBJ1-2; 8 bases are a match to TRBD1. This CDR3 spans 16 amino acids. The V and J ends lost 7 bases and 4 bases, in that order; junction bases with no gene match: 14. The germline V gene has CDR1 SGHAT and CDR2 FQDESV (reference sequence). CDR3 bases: TGTGCCAGCACTCTTCTGGGGGGACAGGAGACCTATGGCTACACCTTC. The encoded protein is CASTLLGGQETYGYTF.

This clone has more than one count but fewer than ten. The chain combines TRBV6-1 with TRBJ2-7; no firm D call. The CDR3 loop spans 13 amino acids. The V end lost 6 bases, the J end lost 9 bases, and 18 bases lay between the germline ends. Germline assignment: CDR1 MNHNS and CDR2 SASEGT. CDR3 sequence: CASRGASLRGQYF. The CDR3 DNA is TGTGCCAGCAGGGGTGCATCACTACGAGGGCAGTACTTC.

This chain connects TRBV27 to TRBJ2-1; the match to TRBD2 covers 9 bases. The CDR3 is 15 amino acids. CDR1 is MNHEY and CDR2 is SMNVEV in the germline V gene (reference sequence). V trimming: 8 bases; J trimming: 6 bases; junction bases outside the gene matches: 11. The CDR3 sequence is CASGTGTSSFNEQFF. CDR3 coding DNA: TGTGCCAGCGGCACCGGGACTAGCTCTTTCAATGAGCAGTTCTTC.

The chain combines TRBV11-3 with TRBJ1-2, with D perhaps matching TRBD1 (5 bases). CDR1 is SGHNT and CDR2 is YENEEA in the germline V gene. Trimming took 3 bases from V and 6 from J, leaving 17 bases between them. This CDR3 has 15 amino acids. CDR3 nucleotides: TGTGCCAGCAGCTTCGTGGACAACCATCCAGATGGCTACACCTTC. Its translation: CASSFVDNHPDGYTF.

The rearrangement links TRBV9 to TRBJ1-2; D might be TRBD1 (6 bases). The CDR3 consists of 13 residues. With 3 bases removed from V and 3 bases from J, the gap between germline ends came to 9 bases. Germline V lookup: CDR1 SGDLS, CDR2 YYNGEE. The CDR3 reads CASSEGGDYGYTF. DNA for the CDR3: TGTGCCAGCAGCGAGGGGGGGGACTATGGCTACACCTTC.

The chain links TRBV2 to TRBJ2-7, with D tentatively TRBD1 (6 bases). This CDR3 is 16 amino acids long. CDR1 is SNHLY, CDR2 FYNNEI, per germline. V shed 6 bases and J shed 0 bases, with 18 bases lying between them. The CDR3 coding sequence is TGTGCCAGCAGGGGGGCAGGGCAATCTGGCTCCTACGAGCAGTACTTC. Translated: CASRGAGQSGSYEQYF.

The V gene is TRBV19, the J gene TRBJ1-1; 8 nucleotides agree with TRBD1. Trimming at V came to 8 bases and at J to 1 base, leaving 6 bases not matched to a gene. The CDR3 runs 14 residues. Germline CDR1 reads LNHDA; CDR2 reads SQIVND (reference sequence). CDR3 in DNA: TGTGCCAGTCTAAGAGACAGGGGGAACACTGAAGCTTTCTTT. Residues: CASLRDRGNTEAFF.

Here the CDR3 reads CASSALRTVHNEQFF. CDR3 DNA sequence: TGCGCCAGCAGCGCACTCCGGACAGTCCACAATGAGCAGTTCTTC. The J gene is TRBJ2-1, the V gene TRBV5-1, with D possibly TRBD1 on 6 matching bases. This CDR3 contains 15 residues. Germline assignment: CDR1 SGHRS and CDR2 YFSETQ. The germline V and J ends were trimmed by 4 bases and 5 bases, with 16 bases remaining between them.

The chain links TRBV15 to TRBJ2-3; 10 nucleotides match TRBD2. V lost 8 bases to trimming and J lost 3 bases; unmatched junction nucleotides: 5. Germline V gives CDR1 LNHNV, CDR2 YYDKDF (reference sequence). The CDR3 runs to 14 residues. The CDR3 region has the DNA TGTGCCACCCAGCGGGAGGGCAGAACAGATACGCAGTATTTT. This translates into CATQREGRTDTQYF.

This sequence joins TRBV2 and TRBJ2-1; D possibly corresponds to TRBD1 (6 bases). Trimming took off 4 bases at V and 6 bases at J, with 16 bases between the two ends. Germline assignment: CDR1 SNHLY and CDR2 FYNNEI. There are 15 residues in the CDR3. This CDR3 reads CASSVGRGYTNEQFF. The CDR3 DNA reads TGTGCCAGCAGTGTTGGCAGGGGATACACCAATGAGCAGTTCTTC. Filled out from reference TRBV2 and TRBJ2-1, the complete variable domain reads EPEVTQTPSHQVTQMGQEVILRCVPISNHLYFYWYRQILGQKVEFLVSFYNNEISEKSEIFDDQFSVERPDGSNFTLKIRSTKLEDSAMYFCASSVGRGYTNEQFFGPGTRLTVL.

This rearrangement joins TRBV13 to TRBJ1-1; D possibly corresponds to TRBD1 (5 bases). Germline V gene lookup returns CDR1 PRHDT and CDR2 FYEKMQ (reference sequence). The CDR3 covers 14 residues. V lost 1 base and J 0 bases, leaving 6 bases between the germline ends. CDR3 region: CASSLEGVNTEAFF. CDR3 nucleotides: TGTGCCAGCAGCTTAGAAGGGGTGAACACTGAAGCTTTCTTT.

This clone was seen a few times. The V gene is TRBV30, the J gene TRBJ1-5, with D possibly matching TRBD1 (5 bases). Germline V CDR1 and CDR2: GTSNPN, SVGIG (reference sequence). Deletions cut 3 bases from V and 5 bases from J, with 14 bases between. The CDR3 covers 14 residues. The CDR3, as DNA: TGTGCCTGGAGCTCCTGGGGGGGGGATCAGCCCCAGCATTTT. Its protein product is CAWSSWGGDQPQHF.

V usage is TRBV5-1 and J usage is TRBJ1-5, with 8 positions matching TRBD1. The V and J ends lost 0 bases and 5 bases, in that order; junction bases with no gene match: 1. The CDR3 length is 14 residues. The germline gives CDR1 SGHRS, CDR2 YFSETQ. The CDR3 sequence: CASSLGGQDQPQHF. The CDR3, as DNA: TGCGCCAGCAGCTTGGGGGGACAGGATCAGCCCCAGCATTTT.

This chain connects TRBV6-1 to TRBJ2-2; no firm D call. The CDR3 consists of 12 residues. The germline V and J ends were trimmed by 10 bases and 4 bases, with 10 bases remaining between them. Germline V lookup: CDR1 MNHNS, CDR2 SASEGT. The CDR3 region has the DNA TGTGCCACTAAGTACCGCACCGGGGAGCTGTTTTTT. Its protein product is CATKYRTGELFF.

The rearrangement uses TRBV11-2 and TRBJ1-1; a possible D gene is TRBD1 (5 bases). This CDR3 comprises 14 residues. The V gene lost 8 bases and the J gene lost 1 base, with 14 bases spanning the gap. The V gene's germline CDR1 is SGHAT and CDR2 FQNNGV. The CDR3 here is CASAGGGWNTEAFF. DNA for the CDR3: TGTGCCAGCGCTGGCGGGGGGTGGAACACTGAAGCTTTCTTT.